The rows below give T cell receptor beta chains drawn from one sample of a study of T cell responses to AZD1222 COVID-19 vaccine. Produced via immunoSEQ multiplex PCR; TCRdb's table is partial and in-frame only. This sample yields around 100,000 clones, of which less than 95% are seen a single time; 4% to 5.5% belongs to the top ten. Sequenced material: peripheral blood, taken on day 0 of AZD1222 vaccination. The source is an adult in good health. CDR3s include the opening cysteine and the closing phenylalanine or tryptophan. Fields, in order: clone size, D gene, V gene, J gene, CDR3 protein, CDR3 DNA. D genes are given only for firm matches. The size field is filled for only some rows; it gives once, few, many or a size class.

-	-	TRBV5-1	TRBJ1-4	CASSLSSPPEKLFF	TGCGCCAGCAGCTTGTCCAGTCCTCCCGAAAAACTGTTTTTT
-	TRBD1	TRBV3-1/TRBV3-2	TRBJ1-1	CASSETGLPLGTEAFF	TGTGCCAGCAGCGAGACAGGGCTGCCGTTGGGCACTGAAGCTTTCTTT
-	-	TRBV29-1	TRBJ1-1	CSVGGGENTEAFF	TGCAGCGTTGGAGGTGGGGAGAACACTGAAGCTTTCTTT
-	TRBD1	TRBV6-1	TRBJ2-1	CASSEEYRDSYNEQFF	TGTGCCAGCAGTGAAGAATACCGGGACAGCTACAATGAGCAGTTCTTC
few	-	TRBV19	TRBJ2-1	CASSIIGAGDEQFF	TGTGCCAGTAGTATAATCGGGGCTGGCGATGAGCAGTTCTTC
-	-	TRBV30	TRBJ1-5	CAWSVGGYQPQHF	TGTGCCTGGAGTGTGGGGGGATATCAGCCCCAGCATTTT
-	-	TRBV9	TRBJ2-5	CASSVGVTQETQYF	TGTGCCAGCAGCGTAGGCGTCACGCAAGAGACCCAGTACTTC
few	-	TRBV27	TRBJ2-3	CASRGSSTDTQYF	TGTGCCAGCAGGGGGTCTAGCACAGATACGCAGTATTTT
-	TRBD1	TRBV6-1	TRBJ1-2	CASSEDFSGQVNYGYTF	TGTGCCAGCAGTGAAGATTTCTCGGGACAGGTTAACTATGGCTACACCTTC
-	TRBD2	TRBV6-2/TRBV6-3	TRBJ2-5	CASSYSLAGETQYF	TGTGCCAGCAGTTACTCACTAGCGGGAGAGACCCAGTACTTC
-	TRBD1	TRBV5-1	TRBJ1-1	CASSPDRVTEAFF	TGCGCCAGCAGCCCCGACAGGGTCACTGAAGCTTTCTTT
-	TRBD2	TRBV15	TRBJ2-2	CATSRDRTSGGAGELFF	TGTGCCACCAGCAGAGACCGGACTAGCGGGGGGGCCGGGGAGCTGTTTTTT
-	-	TRBV27	TRBJ1-5	CASSLSEGNQPQHF	TGTGCCAGCAGTTTATCGGAGGGGAATCAGCCCCAGCATTTT
-	-	TRBV30	TRBJ2-1	CAWSVGPSLQFF	TGTGCCTGGAGTGTAGGGCCTAGTCTTCAGTTCTTC
few	TRBD2	TRBV9	TRBJ2-2	CASSVESGGHTGELFF	TGTGCCAGCAGCGTAGAGAGCGGGGGGCACACCGGGGAGCTGTTTTTT
-	-	TRBV28	TRBJ2-1	CAVVGWREQFF	TGTGCCGTGGTCGGTTGGCGTGAGCAGTTCTTC
-	-	TRBV28	TRBJ1-6	CASSLGTSYNSPLHF	TGTGCCAGCAGTTTAGGGACGTCTTATAATTCACCCCTCCACTTT